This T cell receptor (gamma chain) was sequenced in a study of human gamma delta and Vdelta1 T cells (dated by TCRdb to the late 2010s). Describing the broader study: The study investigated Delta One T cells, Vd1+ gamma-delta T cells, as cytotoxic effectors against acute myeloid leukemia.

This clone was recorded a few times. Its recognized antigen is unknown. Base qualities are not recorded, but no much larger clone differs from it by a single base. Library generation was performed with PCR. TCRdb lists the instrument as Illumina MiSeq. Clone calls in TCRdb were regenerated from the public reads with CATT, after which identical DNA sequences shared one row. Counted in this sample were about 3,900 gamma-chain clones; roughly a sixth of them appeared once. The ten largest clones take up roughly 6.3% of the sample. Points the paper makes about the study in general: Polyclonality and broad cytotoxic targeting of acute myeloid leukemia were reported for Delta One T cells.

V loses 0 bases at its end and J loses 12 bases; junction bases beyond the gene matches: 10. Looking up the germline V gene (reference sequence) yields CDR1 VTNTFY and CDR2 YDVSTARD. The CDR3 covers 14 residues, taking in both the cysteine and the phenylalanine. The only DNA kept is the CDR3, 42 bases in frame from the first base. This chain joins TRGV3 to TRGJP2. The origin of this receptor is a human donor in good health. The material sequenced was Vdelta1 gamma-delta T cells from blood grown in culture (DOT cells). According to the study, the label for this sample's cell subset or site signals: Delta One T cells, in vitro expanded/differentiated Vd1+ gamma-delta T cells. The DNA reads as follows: TGTGCCACCTGGGACAGGCACTCCCACGGGATCAAGACGTTT. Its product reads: CATWDRHSHGIKTF.